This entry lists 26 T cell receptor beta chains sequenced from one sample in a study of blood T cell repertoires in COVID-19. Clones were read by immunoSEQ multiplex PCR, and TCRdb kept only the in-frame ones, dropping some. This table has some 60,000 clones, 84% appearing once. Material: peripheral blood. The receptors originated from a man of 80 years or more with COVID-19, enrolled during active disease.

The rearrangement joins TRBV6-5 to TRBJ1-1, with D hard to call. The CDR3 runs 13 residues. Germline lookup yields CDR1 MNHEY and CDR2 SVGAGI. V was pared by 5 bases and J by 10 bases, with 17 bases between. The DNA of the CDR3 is TGTGCCAGCAGTCACCCAAGGGCGGGAGGAGCTTTCTTT. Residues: CASSHPRAGGAFF.

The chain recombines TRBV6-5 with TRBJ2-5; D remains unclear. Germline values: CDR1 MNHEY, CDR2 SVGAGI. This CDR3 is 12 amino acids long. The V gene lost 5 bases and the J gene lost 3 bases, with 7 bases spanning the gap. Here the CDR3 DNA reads TGTGCCAGCAGTAAACGGGAAGAGACCCAGTACTTC. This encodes CASSKREETQYF.

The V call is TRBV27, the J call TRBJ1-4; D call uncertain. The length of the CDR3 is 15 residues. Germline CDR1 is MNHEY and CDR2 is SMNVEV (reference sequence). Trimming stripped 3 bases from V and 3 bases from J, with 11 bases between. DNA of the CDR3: TGTGCCAGCAGTTTGTTCAGCGGACCTAATGAAAAACTGTTTTTT. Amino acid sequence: CASSLFSGPNEKLFF.

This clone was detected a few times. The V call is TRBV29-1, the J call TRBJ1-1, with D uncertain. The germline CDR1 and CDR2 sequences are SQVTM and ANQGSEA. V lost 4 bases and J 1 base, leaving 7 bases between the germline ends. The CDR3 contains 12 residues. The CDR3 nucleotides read TGCAGCGTTGGATGGGCGAACACTGAAGCTTTCTTT. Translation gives CSVGWANTEAFF.

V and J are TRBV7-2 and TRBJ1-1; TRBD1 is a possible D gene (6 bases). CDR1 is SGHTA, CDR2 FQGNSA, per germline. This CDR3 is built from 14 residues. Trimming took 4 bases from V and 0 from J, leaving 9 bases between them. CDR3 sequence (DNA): TGTGCCAGCAGCTCATGGGACATGAACACTGAAGCTTTCTTT. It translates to CASSSWDMNTEAFF.

For the CDR3, the DNA is TGTGCCAGCAGCCTCACGGCCGGGACAGGGGTGACCTACGAGCAGTACTTC. Its protein product is CASSLTAGTGVTYEQYF. V usage is TRBV11-3 and J usage is TRBJ2-7; 10 positions agree with TRBD1. The trim removed 5 bases at V and 2 bases at J, leaving 12 bases unmatched. Germline lookup yields CDR1 SGHNT and CDR2 YENEEA. The CDR3 runs 17 residues. The complete variable domain, with remaining parts taken from reference TRBV11-3 and TRBJ2-7, reads EAGVVQSPRYKIIEKKQPVAFWCNPISGHNTLYWYLQNLGQGPELLIRYENEEAVDDSQLPKDRFSAERLKGVDSTLKIQPAELGDSAVYLCASSLTAGTGVTYEQYFGPGTRLTVT.

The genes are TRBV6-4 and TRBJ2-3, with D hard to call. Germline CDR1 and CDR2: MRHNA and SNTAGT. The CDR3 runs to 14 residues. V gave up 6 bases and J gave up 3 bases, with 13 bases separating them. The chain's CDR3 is CASSASGLTDTQYF. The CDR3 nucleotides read TGTGCCAGCAGCGCCAGTGGCTTGACAGATACGCAGTATTTT.

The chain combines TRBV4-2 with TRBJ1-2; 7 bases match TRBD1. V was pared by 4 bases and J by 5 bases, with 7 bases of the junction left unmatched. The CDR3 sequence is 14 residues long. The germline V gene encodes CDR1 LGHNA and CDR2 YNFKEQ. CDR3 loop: CASSLRDRPYGYTF. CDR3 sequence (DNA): TGTGCCAGCAGCCTCCGGGACAGACCTTATGGCTACACCTTC.

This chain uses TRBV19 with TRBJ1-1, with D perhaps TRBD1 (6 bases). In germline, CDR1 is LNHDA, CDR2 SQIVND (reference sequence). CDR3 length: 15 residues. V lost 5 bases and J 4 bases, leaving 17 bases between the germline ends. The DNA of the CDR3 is TGTGCCAGTAGTTCCTTGAAGGGGGATGGCACTGAAGCTTTCTTT. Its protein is CASSSLKGDGTEAFF.

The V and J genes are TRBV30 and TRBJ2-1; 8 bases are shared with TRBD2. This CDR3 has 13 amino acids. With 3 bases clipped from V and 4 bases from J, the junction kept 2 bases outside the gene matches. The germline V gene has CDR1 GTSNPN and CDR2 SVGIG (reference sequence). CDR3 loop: CAWSEREYNEQFF. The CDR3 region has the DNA TGTGCCTGGAGCGAGCGGGAGTACAATGAGCAGTTCTTC. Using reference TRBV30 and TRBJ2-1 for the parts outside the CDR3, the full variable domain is SQTIHQWPATLVQPVGSPLSLECTVEGTSNPNLYWYRQAAGRGLQLLFYSVGIGQISSEVPQNLSASRPQDRQFILSSKKLLLSDSGFYLCAWSEREYNEQFFGPGTRLTVL.

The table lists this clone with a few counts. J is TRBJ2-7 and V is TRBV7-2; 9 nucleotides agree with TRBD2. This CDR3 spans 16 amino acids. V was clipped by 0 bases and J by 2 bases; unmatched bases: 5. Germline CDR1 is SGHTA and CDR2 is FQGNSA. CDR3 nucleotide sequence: TGTGCCAGCAGCTTAGCGAGCGCGGGAGGGGCCTACGAGCAGTACGTC. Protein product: CASSLASAGGAYEQYV.

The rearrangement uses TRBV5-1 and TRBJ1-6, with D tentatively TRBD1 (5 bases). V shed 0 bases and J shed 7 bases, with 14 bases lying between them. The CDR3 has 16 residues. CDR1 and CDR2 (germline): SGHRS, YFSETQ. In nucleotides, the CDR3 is TGCGCCAGCAGCTTGGCGGGGGTTTTGGGCAATTCACCCCTCCACTTT. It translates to CASSLAGVLGNSPLHF. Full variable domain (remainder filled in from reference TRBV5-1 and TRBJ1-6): KAGVTQTPRYLIKTRGQQVTLSCSPISGHRSVSWYQQTPGQGLQFLFEYFSETQRNKGNFPGRFSGRQFSNSRSEMNVSTLELGDSALYLCASSLAGVLGNSPLHFGNGTRLTVT.

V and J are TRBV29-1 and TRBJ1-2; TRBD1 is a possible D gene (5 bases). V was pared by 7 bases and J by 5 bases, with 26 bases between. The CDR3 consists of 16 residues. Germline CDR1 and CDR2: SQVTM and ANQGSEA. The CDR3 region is CSGALGRGGNSYGYTF. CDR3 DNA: TGCAGCGGAGCCCTGGGGCGGGGGGGTAATTCGTATGGCTACACCTTC. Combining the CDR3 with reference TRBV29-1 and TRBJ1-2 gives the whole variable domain SAVISQKPSRDICQRGTSLTIQCQVDSQVTMMFWYRQQPGQSLTLIATANQGSEATYESGFVIDKFPISRPNLTFSTLTVSNMSPEDSSIYLCSGALGRGGNSYGYTFGSGTRLTVV.

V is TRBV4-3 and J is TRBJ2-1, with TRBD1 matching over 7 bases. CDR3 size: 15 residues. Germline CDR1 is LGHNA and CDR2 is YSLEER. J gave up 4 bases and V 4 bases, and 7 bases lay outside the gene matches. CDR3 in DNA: TGCGCCAGCAGCCTGATAGGGACAGATTACAATGAGCAGTTCTTC. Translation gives CASSLIGTDYNEQFF.

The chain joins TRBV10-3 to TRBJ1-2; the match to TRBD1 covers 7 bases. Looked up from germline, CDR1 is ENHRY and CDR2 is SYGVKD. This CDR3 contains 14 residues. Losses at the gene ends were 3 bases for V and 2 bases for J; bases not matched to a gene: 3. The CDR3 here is CAISEVRGNYGYTF. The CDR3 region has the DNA TGTGCCATCAGTGAAGTCAGGGGGAACTATGGCTACACCTTC.

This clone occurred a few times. The DNA for the CDR3 is TGTGCCAGCAGCTTGGGTAGCGGGAGAACAGATACGCAGTATTTT. Amino acid sequence: CASSLGSGRTDTQYF. This chain joins TRBV5-6 and TRBJ2-3; 9 bases agree with TRBD2. The CDR3 covers 15 residues. Trimming at V came to 0 bases and at J to 3 bases, leaving 2 bases not matched to a gene. CDR1 is SGHDT, CDR2 YYEEEE, per germline.

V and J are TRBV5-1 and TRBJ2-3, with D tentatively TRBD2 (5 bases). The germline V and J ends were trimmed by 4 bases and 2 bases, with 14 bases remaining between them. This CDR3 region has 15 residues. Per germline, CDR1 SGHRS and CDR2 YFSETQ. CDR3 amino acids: CASSLEARDTDTQYF. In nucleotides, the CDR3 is TGCGCCAGCAGCCTGGAGGCCCGGGACACAGATACGCAGTATTTT.

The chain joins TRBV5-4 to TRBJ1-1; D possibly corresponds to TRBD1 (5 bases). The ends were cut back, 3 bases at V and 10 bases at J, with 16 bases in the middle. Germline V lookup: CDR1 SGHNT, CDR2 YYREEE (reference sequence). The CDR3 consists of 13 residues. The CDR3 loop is CASSSQGPEVAFF. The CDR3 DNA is TGTGCCAGCAGCTCTCAGGGTCCTGAAGTAGCTTTCTTT.

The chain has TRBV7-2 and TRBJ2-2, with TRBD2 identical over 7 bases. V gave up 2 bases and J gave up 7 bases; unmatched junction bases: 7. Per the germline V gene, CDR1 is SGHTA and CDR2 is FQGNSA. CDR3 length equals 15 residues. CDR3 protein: CASSLRPGGVGELFF. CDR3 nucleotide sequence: TGTGCCAGCAGCTTACGCCCGGGGGGAGTCGGGGAGCTGTTTTTT. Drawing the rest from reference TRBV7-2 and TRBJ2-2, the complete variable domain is GAGVSQSPSNKVTEKGKDVELRCDPISGHTALYWYRQSLGQGLEFLIYFQGNSAPDKSGLPSDRFSAERTGGSVSTLTIQRTQQEDSAVYLCASSLRPGGVGELFFGEGSRLTVL.

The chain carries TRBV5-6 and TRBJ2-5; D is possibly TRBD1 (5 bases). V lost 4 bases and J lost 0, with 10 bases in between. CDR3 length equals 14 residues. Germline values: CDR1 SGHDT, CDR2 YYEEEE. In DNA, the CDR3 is TGTGCCAGCAGCCTATTGACAGACCAAGAGACCCAGTACTTC. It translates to CASSLLTDQETQYF. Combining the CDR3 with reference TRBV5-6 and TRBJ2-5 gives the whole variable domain DAGVTQSPTHLIKTRGQQVTLRCSPKSGHDTVSWYQQALGQGPQFIFQYYEEEERQRGNFPDRFSGHQFPNYSSELNVNALLLGDSALYLCASSLLTDQETQYFGPGTRLLVL.

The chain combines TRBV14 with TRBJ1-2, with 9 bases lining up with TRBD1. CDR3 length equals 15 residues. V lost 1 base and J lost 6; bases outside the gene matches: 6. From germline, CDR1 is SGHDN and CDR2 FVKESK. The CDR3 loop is CASSQAGQGFNGYTF. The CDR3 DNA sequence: TGTGCCAGCAGCCAAGCGGGACAGGGTTTCAATGGCTACACCTTC. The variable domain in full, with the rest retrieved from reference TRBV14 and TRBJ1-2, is EAGVTQFPSHSVIEKGQTVTLRCDPISGHDNLYWYRRVMGKEIKFLLHFVKESKQDESGMPNNRFLAERTGGTYSTLKVQPAELEDSGVYFCASSQAGQGFNGYTFGSGTRLTVV.

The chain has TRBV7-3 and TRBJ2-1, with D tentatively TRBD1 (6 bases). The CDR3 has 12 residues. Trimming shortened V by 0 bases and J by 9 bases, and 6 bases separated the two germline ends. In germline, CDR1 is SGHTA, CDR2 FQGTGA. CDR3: CASSLTGGEQFF. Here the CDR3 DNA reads TGTGCCAGCAGCTTAACAGGGGGTGAGCAGTTCTTC.

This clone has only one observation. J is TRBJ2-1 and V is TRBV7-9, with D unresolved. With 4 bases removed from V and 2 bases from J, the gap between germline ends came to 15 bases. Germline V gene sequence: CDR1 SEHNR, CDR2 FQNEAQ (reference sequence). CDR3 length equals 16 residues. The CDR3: CASSSPPGRPYNEQFF. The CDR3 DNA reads TGTGCCAGCAGCTCCCCCCCCGGCAGGCCCTACAATGAGCAGTTCTTC.

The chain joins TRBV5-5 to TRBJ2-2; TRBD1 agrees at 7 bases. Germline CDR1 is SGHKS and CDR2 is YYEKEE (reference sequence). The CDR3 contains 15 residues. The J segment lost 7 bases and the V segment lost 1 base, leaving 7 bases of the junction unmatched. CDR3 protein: CASSLQAGGHGELFF. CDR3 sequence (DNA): TGTGCCAGCAGCTTGCAGGCAGGGGGTCACGGGGAGCTGTTTTTT. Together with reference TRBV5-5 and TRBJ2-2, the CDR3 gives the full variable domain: DAGVTQSPTHLIKTRGQQVTLRCSPISGHKSVSWYQQVLGQGPQFIFQYYEKEERGRGNFPDRFSARQFPNYSSELNVNALLLGDSALYLCASSLQAGGHGELFFGEGSRLTVL.

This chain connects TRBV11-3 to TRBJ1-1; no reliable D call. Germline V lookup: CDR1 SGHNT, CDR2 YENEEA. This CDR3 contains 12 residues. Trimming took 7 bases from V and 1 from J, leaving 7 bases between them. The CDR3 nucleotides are TGTGCCAGCAAACGAGGGAACACTGAAGCTTTCTTT. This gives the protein CASKRGNTEAFF.

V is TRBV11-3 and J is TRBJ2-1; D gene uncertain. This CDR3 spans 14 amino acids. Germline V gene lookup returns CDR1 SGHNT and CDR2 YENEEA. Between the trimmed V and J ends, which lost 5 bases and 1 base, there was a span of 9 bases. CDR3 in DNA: TGTGCCAGCAGCGGTACCGGGTCCTACAATGAGCAGTTCTTC. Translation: CASSGTGSYNEQFF.